Reported below is one T cell receptor (beta chain). The antigen remains unidentified. These data are taken from a study of regulatory T cells in long-lasting Graves disease. Time point denoted: newly diagnosed GD, antithyroid drugs for less than 3 months. RNA isolated from PBMCs was used to make the TCR library. CDR3 length: 14 residues. The trim removed 4 bases at V and 5 bases at J, leaving 5 bases unmatched. iRepertoire HTBI primers and Arm-PCR of CDR3 regions built TCR beta libraries. TCRdb ran MiXCR on the multiplex PCR reads and lists one entry per CDR3 protein. The table includes hundreds of thousands of distinct CDR3 sequences, 16% detected once. Study results and limitations: Persistent Graves' patients showed a TCR diversity that was lower than that of newly diagnosed ones. Patients with persistent disease showed a bias toward TRBV28, TRBJ1-2 and TRBJ2-5.

The sample was also linked to a second study, of T cells in Graves' hyperthyroidism and ophthalmopathy. As reported in that work: Stable Graves' hyperthyroidism meant no ophthalmopathy progression within 18 months.

The sequenced sample was peripheral blood mononuclear cells (PBMCs), obtained at new diagnosis, from a patient treated with antithyroid drugs. This receptor was identified in a middle-aged man with Graves disease. The chain uses TRBV12-3 or TRBV12-4 and TRBJ2-5; 9 bases map to TRBD1. The CDR3 sequence: CASSSTGGVETQYF. CDR3 nucleotides: TGTGCCAGCAGTTCCACAGGGGGCGTGGAGACCCAGTACTTC.